This T cell receptor beta chain was captured by sequencing in a study of blood T cell repertoires in COVID-19 (dated by TCRdb to 2018 to 2021). Background on the whole study: Collaborator samples came from the United States, Italy and Spain and covered acute and convalescent phases of COVID-19. The material from the prospective study consisted of cDNA or gDNA derived from T cells, B-cell-depleted T cells, or PBMCs. Deeply sampled blood TCRbeta repertoires from subjects exposed to, actively infected with, or recovered from COVID-19 were included in the dataset. The repertoires were released in a freely available public database meant as a resource for research on the immune response to SARS-CoV-2. Samples were obtained from the ongoing ImmuneRACE study (first 160 participants) and from some 1,300 subjects provided by 6 global collaborators. Nearly every sample came with metadata listing a de-identified subject ID, COVID-19 status, age in years and sex. Where available, HLA class I and class II types were obtained from metadata supplied by the sample provider rather than from assay-based typing.

This clone was found once. No cognate antigen has been identified for it. Nothing much larger sits one base from this clone, and base qualities are not available. Samples from volunteer blood donors who had recovered from COVID-19 were contributed by a second Seattle source. Each collaborating institution followed its own protocols to collect whole blood in K2EDTA tubes. Collaborator samples were shipped for TCRbeta analysis as frozen whole blood, isolated PBMCs, or DNA extracted from either sample type. The immunoSEQ Assay, a bias-controlled multiplex PCR, was used to amplify TCRbeta CDR3 regions from genomic DNA. As for the original processing: Within the assay, amplification of reference gene primers was used to estimate how many nucleated cells each sample contained. Sequence reads were collapsed and filtered to measure the absolute abundance of every unique TCRbeta CDR3 rearrangement. Productive Simpson clonality was computed per sample as the square root of Simpson's diversity index over productive rearrangements. TCRdb took over this immuneACCESS table, retaining in-frame rearrangements with V and J assigned. Such tables are incomplete; in checked studies, under half of the missing clones stem from an unresolved V gene, and the remainder is unexplained. Clone size and the V and J calls come from that table; the DNA yielded D and trimming. The sample data list just under 150,000 clones, and about 90% of these were observed just once. Around 40% of the sample is taken by the ten largest.

Overall study results and their limits: The amount of clinical and demographic metadata varied by source and participant and was provided uncurated.

V ends up 5 bases short and J 3 bases short, with an unmatched junction base count of 2. The germline V gene yields SGHTA for CDR1 and FQGNSA for CDR2. CDR3 length: 15 amino acids, cysteine to phenylalanine. Of the read, only the CDR3 DNA is kept; its 45 bases are in frame from base 1. The chain links TRBV7-2 with TRBJ2-2; a stretch of 11 junction bases matches TRBD2. The sample taken for sequencing was peripheral blood. The receptor was derived from a man aged 50 to 60 who had recovered from COVID-19. The DNA reads TGTGCCAGCAGCCTTAGCGGGGGGGACACCGGGGAGCTGTTTTTT. This codes for CASSLSGGDTGELFF.